Listed here are 13 T cell receptor beta chains from one sample, sequenced in a study of T cell responses to AZD1222 COVID-19 vaccine. Repertoires were generated with immunoSEQ multiplex PCR, while TCRdb's copy carries only in-frame clones and drops some. The table has around 260,000 clones, more than 80% seen once; the top ten hold around 0.57%. Sequencing used peripheral blood, obtained on day 0 of AZD1222 vaccination. The receptors were gathered from an adult in good health.

In its sample, this clone was seen a few times. The chain recombines TRBV5-1 with TRBJ2-1; TRBD2 matches at 7 bases. The CDR3 extends over 15 amino acids. Germline V lookup: CDR1 SGHRS, CDR2 YFSETQ. After removal of 1 base from V and 2 bases from J, the junction contained 3 bases not matched to a gene. The CDR3 DNA is TGCGCCAGCAGCTTGTCTCGGGAGGCCTACAATGAGCAGTTCTTC. It is translated as CASSLSREAYNEQFF.

The rearrangement links TRBV2 to TRBJ2-7, with TRBD2 matching over 11 bases. This CDR3 contains 18 residues. The V segment lost 4 bases and the J segment 1 base; nucleotides outside the gene matches: 12. From germline, CDR1 is SNHLY and CDR2 FYNNEI. CDR3 nucleotides: TGTGCCAGCAGTGCAAGGGACAGCTCTAGCGGGAGGTCCTACGAGCAGTACTTC. Encoded protein: CASSARDSSSGRSYEQYF.

This chain links TRBV23-1 with TRBJ1-2; no clear D. TRBV23-1 is an open reading frame, and its role is uncertain. The CDR3 consists of 17 residues. V was pared by 3 bases and J by 0 bases, with 17 bases between. CDR3 coding DNA: TGCGCCAGCAGTCACTATCTCCGGTCCCTGACTAACTATGGCTACACCTTC. This translates into CASSHYLRSLTNYGYTF.

The gene calls are TRBV27 and TRBJ1-2; 7 bases match TRBD1. Germline CDR1 is MNHEY and CDR2 is SMNVEV (reference sequence). The CDR3 covers 14 residues. Unmatched junction bases numbered 10, after V lost 4 bases and J lost 8 bases. The DNA for the CDR3 is TGTGCCAGCAGTTCGAGGCGACAGGGAGGCGGCTACACCTTC. Its translation: CASSSRRQGGGYTF.

The V and J genes are TRBV21-1 and TRBJ2-7; the D call TRBD2 from the table was never checked on the DNA. TRBV21-1 is assigned pseudogene status. The CDR3 covers 17 residues. The CDR3 coding sequence is TGTGCCAGCAGCAACGCCCACCGGGGGGGGCATGTCCACGAGCAGTACTTC. Translation: CASSNAHRGGHVHEQYF.

The J gene is TRBJ2-7, the V gene TRBV3-1 (or the pseudogene TRBV3-2), with 8 bases identical to TRBD1. V lost 3 bases, J lost 5 bases, and 6 bases stayed unmatched. Germline CDR1 LGHDT, CDR2 YNNKEL (reference sequence). There are 14 residues in the CDR3. The CDR3 reads CASSQGQATHEQYF. As DNA, the CDR3 is TGTGCCAGCAGCCAGGGACAGGCCACCCACGAGCAGTACTTC.

This clone was seen more than once but under ten times. The chain links TRBV20-1 to TRBJ1-2; 9 positions match TRBD1. Germline V gene lookup returns CDR1 DFQATT and CDR2 SNEGSKA (reference sequence). Trimming removed 4 bases from V and 8 bases from J; junction bases left unmatched: 2. The CDR3 spans 11 residues. The CDR3 DNA reads as TGCAGTGCTAACAGGGGGCAGGGCTACACCTTC. Residues: CSANRGQGYTF.

The chain combines TRBV24-1 with TRBJ2-2; 7 bases map to TRBD2. CDR3 length: 18 amino acids. J was trimmed by 0 bases and V by 4 bases; bases with no gene match: 10. CDR1 is KGHDR, CDR2 SFDVKD, per germline. The CDR3 here is CATSEVSGTTPNTGELFF. CDR3 nucleotide sequence: TGTGCCACCAGTGAAGTCTCCGGGACTACACCGAACACCGGGGAGCTGTTTTTT.

The J gene is TRBJ2-1, the V gene TRBV7-2; a possible D gene is TRBD1 (5 bases). The V gene's germline CDR1 is SGHTA and CDR2 FQGNSA. This CDR3 spans 15 amino acids. V lost 0 bases to trimming and J lost 7 bases, with 13 bases between them. The CDR3 DNA sequence: TGTGCCAGCAGCTTAGCGCAGGGCTTAGGGAATGAGCAGTTCTTC. It translates to CASSLAQGLGNEQFF.

Written as DNA, the CDR3 is TGTGCCAGCAGTGAATCCCCCCAGGGAAAGGGGGATGGCTACACCTTC. It yields the protein CASSESPQGKGDGYTF. This chain links TRBV25-1 with TRBJ1-2, with a tentative D call TRBD1 (6 bases). The V end lost 1 base, the J end lost 6 bases, and 18 bases lay between the germline ends. Per germline, CDR1 MGHDK and CDR2 SYGVNS. The CDR3 sequence is 16 residues long.

This sequence joins TRBV18 and TRBJ1-2, with D unclear. Germline loops: CDR1 KGHSH, CDR2 LQKENI. The CDR3 is 17 residues long. Trimming shortened V by 0 bases and J by 4 bases, and 18 bases separated the two germline ends. CDR3 sequence: CASSPPEGTDDSYGYTF. The DNA of the CDR3 is TGTGCCAGCTCACCACCCGAGGGTACTGATGATTCCTATGGCTACACCTTC.

The chain is built from TRBV5-6 and TRBJ2-4, with 12 bases identical to TRBD2. The CDR3 has 18 residues. CDR1 SGHDT and CDR2 YYEEEE come from the germline V gene. The trim removed 0 bases at V and 1 base at J, leaving 5 bases unmatched. The CDR3 loop reads CASSLVASGRVAKNIQYF. The CDR3 DNA sequence: TGTGCCAGCAGCTTGGTGGCTAGCGGGAGGGTGGCCAAAAACATTCAGTACTTC.

V and J are TRBV3-1 (or the pseudogene TRBV3-2) and TRBJ1-1, with D perhaps TRBD1 (6 bases). The CDR3 has 14 residues. V was shortened by 4 bases and J by 5 bases, with 14 bases between the two germline ends. CDR1 is LGHDT and CDR2 is YNNKEL in the germline V gene (reference sequence). The CDR3 nucleotides read TGTGCCAGCAGCCCCACACAGGGCGGGACTGAAGCTTTCTTT. Translated: CASSPTQGGTEAFF.